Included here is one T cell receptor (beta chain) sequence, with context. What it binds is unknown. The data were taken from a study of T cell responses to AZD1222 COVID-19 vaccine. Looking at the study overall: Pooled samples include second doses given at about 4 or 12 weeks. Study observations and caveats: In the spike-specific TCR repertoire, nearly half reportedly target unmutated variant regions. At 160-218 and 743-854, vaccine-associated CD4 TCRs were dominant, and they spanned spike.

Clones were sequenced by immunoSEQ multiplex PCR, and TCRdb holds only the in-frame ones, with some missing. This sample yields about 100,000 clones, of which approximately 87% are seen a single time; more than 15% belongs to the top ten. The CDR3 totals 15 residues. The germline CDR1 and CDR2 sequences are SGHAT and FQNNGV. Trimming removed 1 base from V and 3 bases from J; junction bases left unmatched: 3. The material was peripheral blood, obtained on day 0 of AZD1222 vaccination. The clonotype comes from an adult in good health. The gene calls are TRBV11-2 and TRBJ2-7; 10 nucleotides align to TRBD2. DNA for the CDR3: TGTGCCAGCAGCTTAGCTAGCGGGAGTCTCTACGAGCAGTACTTC. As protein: CASSLASGSLYEQYF. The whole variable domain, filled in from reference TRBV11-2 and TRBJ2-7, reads EAGVAQSPRYKIIEKRQSVAFWCNPISGHATLYWYQQILGQGPKLLIQFQNNGVVDDSQLPKDRFSAERLKGVDSTLKIQPAKLEDSAVYLCASSLASGSLYEQYFGPGTRLTVT.